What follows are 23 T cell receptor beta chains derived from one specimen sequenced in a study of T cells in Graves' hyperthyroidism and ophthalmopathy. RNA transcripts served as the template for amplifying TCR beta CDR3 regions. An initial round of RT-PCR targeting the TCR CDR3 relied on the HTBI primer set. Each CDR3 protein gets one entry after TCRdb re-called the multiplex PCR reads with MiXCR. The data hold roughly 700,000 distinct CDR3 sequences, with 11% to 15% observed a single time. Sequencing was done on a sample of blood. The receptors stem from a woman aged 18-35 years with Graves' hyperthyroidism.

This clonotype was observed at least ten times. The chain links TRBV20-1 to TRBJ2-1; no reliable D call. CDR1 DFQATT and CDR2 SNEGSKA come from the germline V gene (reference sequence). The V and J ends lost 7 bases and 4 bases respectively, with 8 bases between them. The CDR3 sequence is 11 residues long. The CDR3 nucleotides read TGCAGTGGTGAGGTATACAATGAGCAGTTCTTC. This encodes CSGEVYNEQFF.

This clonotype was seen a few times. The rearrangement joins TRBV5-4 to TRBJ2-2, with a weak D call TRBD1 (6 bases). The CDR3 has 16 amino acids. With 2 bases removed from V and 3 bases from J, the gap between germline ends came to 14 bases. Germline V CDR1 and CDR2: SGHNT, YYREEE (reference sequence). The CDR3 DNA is TGTGCCAGCAGCTTTATGTTGCAGGGGTACACCGGGGAGCTGTTTTTT. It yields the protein CASSFMLQGYTGELFF.

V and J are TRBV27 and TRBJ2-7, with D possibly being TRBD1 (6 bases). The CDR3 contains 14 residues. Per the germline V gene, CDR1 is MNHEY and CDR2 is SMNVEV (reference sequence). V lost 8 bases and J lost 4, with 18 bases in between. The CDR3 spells CASASLGASYEQYF. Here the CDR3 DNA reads TGTGCCAGCGCCTCTTTGGGGGCCTCGTACGAGCAGTACTTC.

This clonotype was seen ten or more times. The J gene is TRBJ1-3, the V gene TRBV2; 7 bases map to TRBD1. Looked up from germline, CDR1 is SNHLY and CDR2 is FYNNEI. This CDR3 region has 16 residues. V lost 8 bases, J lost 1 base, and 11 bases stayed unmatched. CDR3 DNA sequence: TGTGCCAGCGCCCGGGACAGCAGTCTATCTGGAAACACCATATATTTT. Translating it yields CASARDSSLSGNTIYF.

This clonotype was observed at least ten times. This CDR3 reads CASSPTLADQETQYF. CDR3 bases: TGTGCCAGCAGCCCGACTCTAGCGGACCAAGAGACCCAGTACTTC. The chain couples TRBV5-4 to TRBJ2-5, with 7 nucleotides matching TRBD2. Germline CDR1 and CDR2: SGHNT and YYREEE (reference sequence). V lost 4 bases, J lost 0 bases, and 6 bases stayed unmatched. The CDR3 totals 15 residues.

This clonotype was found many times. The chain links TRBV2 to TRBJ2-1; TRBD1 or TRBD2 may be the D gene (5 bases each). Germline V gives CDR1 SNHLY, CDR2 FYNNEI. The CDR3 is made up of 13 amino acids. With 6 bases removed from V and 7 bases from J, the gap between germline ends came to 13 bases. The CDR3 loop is CASRADWGNEQFF. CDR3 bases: TGTGCCAGCAGAGCCGACTGGGGGAATGAGCAGTTCTTC.

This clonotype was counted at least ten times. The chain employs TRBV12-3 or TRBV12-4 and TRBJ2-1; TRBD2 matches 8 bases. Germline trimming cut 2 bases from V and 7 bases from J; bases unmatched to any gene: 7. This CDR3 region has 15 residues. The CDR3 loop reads CASSLTGGPVNEQFF. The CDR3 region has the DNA TGTGCCAGCAGTTTAACGGGAGGGCCGGTGAATGAGCAGTTCTTC.

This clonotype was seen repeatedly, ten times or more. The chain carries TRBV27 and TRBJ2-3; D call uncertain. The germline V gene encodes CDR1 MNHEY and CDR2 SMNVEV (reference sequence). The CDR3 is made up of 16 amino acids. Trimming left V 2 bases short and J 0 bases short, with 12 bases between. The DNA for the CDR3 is TGTGCCAGCAGTTTAGGGCTAGAACCTAGCACAGATACGCAGTATTTT. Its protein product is CASSLGLEPSTDTQYF.

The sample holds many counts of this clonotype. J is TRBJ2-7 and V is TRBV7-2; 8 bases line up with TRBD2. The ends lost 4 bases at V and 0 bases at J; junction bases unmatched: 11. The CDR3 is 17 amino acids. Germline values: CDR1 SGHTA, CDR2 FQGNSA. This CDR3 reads CASSYTSGRPPSYEQYF. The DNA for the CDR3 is TGTGCCAGCAGCTATACTAGCGGTCGACCCCCCTCCTACGAGCAGTACTTC. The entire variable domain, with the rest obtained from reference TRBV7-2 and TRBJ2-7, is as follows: GAGVSQSPSNKVTEKGKDVELRCDPISGHTALYWYRQSLGQGLEFLIYFQGNSAPDKSGLPSDRFSAERTGGSVSTLTIQRTQQEDSAVYLCASSYTSGRPPSYEQYFGPGTRLTVT.

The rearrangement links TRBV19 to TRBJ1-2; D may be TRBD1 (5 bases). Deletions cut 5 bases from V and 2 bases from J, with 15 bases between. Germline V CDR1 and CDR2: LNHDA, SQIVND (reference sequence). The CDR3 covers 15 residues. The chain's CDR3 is CASSSRSPGNYGYTF. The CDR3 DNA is TGTGCCAGTAGTTCCCGTAGTCCAGGGAACTATGGCTACACCTTC.

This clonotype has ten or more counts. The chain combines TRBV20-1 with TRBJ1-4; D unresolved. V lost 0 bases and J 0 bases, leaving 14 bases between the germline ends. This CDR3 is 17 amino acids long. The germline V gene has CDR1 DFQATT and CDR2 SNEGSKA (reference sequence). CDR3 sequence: CSARDIRVISTNEKLFF. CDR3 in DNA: TGCAGTGCTAGAGATATTCGGGTAATTTCAACTAATGAAAAACTGTTTTTT.

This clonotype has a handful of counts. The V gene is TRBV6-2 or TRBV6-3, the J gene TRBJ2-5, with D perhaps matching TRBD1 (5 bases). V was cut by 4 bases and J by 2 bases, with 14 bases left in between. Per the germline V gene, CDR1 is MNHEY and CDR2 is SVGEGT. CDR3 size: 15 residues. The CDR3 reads CASSSPGHPQETQYF. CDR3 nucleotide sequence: TGTGCCAGCAGTTCCCCCGGACATCCTCAAGAGACCCAGTACTTC.

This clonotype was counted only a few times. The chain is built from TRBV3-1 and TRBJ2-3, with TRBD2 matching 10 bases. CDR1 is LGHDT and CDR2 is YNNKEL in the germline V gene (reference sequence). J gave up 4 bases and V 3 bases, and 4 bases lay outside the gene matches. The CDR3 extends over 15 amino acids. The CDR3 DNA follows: TGTGCCAGCAGCCATTACGGGACTAGCGCAGATACGCAGTATTTT. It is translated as CASSHYGTSADTQYF.

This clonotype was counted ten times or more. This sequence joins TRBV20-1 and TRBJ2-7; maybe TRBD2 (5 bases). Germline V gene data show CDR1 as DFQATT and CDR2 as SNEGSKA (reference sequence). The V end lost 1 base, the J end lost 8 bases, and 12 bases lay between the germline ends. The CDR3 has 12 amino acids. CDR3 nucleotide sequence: TGCAGTGCTAGAGGTTACGGGGAACAGCAGTACTTC. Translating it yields CSARGYGEQQYF.

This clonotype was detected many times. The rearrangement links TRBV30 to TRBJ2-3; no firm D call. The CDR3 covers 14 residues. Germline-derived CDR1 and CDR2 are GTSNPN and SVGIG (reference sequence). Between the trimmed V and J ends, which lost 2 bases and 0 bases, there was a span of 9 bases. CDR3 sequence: CAWSSRLSTDTQYF. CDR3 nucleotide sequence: TGTGCCTGGAGTTCACGACTCAGCACAGATACGCAGTATTTT.

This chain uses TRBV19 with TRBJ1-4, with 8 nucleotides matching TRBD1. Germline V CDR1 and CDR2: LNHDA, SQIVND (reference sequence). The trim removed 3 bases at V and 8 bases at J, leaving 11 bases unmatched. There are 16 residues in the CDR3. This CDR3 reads CASSMGQVYRGEKLFF. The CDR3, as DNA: TGTGCCAGTAGTATGGGACAGGTTTATAGGGGCGAAAAACTGTTTTTT.

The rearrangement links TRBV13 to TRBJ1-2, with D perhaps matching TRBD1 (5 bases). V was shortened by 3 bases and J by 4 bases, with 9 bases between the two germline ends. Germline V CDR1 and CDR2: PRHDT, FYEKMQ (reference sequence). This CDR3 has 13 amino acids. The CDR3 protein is CASSFRETYGYTF. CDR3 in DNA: TGTGCCAGCAGCTTCAGGGAGACCTATGGCTACACCTTC.

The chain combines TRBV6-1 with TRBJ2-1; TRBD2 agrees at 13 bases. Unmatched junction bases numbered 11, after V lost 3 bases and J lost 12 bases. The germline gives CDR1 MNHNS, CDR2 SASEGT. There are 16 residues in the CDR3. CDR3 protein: CASSDRTSGRESWQFF. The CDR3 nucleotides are TGTGCCAGCAGTGACCGCACTAGCGGGAGGGAAAGTTGGCAGTTCTTC.

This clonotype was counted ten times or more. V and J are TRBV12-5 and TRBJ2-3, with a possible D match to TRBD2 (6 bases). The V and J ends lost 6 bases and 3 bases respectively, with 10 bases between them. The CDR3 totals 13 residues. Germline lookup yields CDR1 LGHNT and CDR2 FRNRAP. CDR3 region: CASGGSWTDTQYF. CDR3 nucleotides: TGTGCTAGTGGCGGGAGTTGGACAGATACGCAGTATTTT.

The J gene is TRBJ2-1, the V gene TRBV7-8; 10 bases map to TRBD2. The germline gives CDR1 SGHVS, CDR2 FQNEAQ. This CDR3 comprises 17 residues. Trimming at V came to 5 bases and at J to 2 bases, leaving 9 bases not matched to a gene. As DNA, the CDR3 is TGTGCCAGCAGCCCCATGCGGCTAGCGGGGGCCTACAATGAGCAGTTCTTC. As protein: CASSPMRLAGAYNEQFF.

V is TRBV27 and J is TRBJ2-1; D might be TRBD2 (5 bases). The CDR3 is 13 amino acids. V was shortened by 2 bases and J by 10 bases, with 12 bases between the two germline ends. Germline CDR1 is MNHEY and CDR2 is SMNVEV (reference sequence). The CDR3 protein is CASSLNRLFEQFF. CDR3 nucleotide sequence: TGTGCCAGCAGTTTAAACCGACTATTCGAGCAGTTCTTC.

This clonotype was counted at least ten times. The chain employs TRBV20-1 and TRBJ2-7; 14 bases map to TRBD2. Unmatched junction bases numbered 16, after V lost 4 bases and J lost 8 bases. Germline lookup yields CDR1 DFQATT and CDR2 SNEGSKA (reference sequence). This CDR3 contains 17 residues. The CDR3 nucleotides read TGCAGTGCTAATCCGGGACTAGCGGGAGAAAGTGGTTTCAAGCAGTACTTC. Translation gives CSANPGLAGESGFKQYF.

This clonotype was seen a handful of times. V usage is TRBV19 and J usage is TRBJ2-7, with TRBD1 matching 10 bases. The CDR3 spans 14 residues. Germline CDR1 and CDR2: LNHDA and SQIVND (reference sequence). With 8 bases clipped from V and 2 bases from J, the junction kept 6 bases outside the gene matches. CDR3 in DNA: TGTGCCAGTGGATCCGGGACAGGGGCCTACGAGCAGTACTTC. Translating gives CASGSGTGAYEQYF.